This T cell receptor beta chain was identified during a study of cytomegalovirus exposure and HLA in healthy donors. The CDR3 is 16 amino acids. V dropped 4 bases and J dropped 7 bases, with 19 bases sitting between them. The germline gives CDR1 LNHDA, CDR2 SQIVND (reference sequence). PCR involved 60 Vbeta and 13 Jbeta primers. TCRdb's table, derived via immunoSEQ multiplex PCR, lists solely in-frame clones and lacks some. The sample gives some 200,000 clones, 87% of which show up once; approximately 0.23% is in the top ten. The chain links TRBV19 to TRBJ1-4, with D tentatively TRBD1 (6 bases). The origin of this receptor is a girl under three years old in good health and CMV-seronegative. Sequenced material: PBMCs. The CDR3: CASSTLQGARGEKLFF. As DNA, the CDR3 is TGTGCCAGTAGTACTCTACAGGGCGCCAGGGGTGAAAAACTGTTTTTT.